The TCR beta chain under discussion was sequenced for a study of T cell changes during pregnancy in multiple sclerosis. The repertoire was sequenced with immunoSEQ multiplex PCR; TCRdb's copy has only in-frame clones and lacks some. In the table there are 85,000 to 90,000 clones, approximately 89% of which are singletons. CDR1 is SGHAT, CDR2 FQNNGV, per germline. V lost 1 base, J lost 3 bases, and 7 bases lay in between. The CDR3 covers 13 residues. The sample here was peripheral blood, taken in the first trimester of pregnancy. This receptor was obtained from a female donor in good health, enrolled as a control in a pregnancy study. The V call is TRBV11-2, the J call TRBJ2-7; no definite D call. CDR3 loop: CASSLVGGYEQYF. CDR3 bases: TGTGCCAGCAGCTTAGTCGGTGGCTACGAGCAGTACTTC. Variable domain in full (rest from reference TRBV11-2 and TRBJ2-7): EAGVAQSPRYKIIEKRQSVAFWCNPISGHATLYWYQQILGQGPKLLIQFQNNGVVDDSQLPKDRFSAERLKGVDSTLKIQPAKLEDSAVYLCASSLVGGYEQYFGPGTRLTVT.